Below, one TCR beta chain is given with its context. This specimen comes from a study of blood T cell repertoires in COVID-19. About the study: Sources were T cells, B-cell-depleted T cells, or PBMCs; the material itself was cDNA or gDNA.

In the study's own analysis: Estimates of nucleated cell counts were drawn from the amplification of reference gene primers. Assay: immunoSEQ multiplex PCR; the TCRdb copy retains only in-frame clones and omits some. For V, J and clone size, that table is used; D and trimming come from the DNA. The sample includes approximately 300,000 clones, 80% to 90% seen only once; the top ten take nearly 6.5%. The material sequenced was peripheral blood. The source of this sequence is a man aged 18 to 30 who had recovered from COVID-19.

Here the CDR3 reads CASSLSNRGQTEEQFF. The CDR3 DNA reads TGTGCCAGCAGCTTAAGTAACCGAGGACAGACTGAAGAGCAGTTCTTC. V usage is TRBV7-6 and J usage is TRBJ2-1; D perhaps matches TRBD1 (6 bases). V was cut by 2 bases and J by 10 bases, with 21 bases left in between. There are 16 residues in the CDR3. Per the germline V gene, CDR1 is SGHVS and CDR2 is FNYEAQ. Variable domain in full (rest from reference TRBV7-6 and TRBJ2-1): GAGVSQSPRYKVTKRGQDVALRCDPISGHVSLYWYRQALGQGPEFLTYFNYEAQQDKSGLPNDRFSAERPEGSISTLTIQRTEQRDSAMYRCASSLSNRGQTEEQFFGPGTRLTVL.